What follows are 14 T cell receptor beta chains derived from one specimen sequenced in a study of technical replicates of blood from a few donors. Method: immunoSEQ multiplex PCR; TCRdb's copy keeps in-frame clones and lacks some. The table has tens of thousands of clones, about 90% seen once. Material for sequencing was PBMCs. The receptor source for this set is a human donor in good health. Some clones in this sample may be carry-over from other donors' samples.

The V call is TRBV25-1, the J call TRBJ1-6; 7 bases are shared with TRBD1. Germline V gene data show CDR1 as MGHDK and CDR2 as SYGVNS. V gave up 7 bases and J gave up 5 bases; unmatched junction bases: 8. The CDR3 has 15 residues. As DNA, the CDR3 is TGTGCCAGCAAAAAGACAGGGATAAATAATTCACCCCTCCACTTT. The encoded protein is CASKKTGINNSPLHF.

In its sample, this clone was seen a few times. V and J are TRBV14 and TRBJ2-7; D is possibly TRBD1 (6 bases). Germline assignment: CDR1 SGHDN and CDR2 FVKESK. The CDR3 spans 17 residues. V lost 1 base and J lost 0, with 16 bases in between. CDR3 bases: TGTGCCAGCAGCCAAGGAGTCCTTAGAGGGGGCTCCTACGAGCAGTACTTC. It encodes CASSQGVLRGGSYEQYF.

The CDR3 sequence is CASSEQRAQGCHHEQFF. The CDR3 nucleotides read TGCGCCAGCAGTGAACAAAGGGCCCAGGGTTGCCACCATGAGCAGTTCTTC. The gene calls are TRBV10-1 and TRBJ2-1; weak D call: TRBD1 (5 bases). The CDR3 totals 17 residues. Trimming shortened V by 3 bases and J by 8 bases, and 23 bases separated the two germline ends. The germline CDR1 and CDR2 sequences are WNHNN and SYGVQD (reference sequence).

CDR3 region: CACRSPYGDEQYF. The CDR3, as DNA: TGTGCCTGCCGCTCGCCTTACGGGGACGAGCAGTACTTC. The chain employs TRBV30 and TRBJ2-7, with D tentatively TRBD2 (5 bases). Germline V gene lookup returns CDR1 GTSNPN and CDR2 SVGIG (reference sequence). This CDR3 has 13 amino acids. V shed 6 bases and J shed 5 bases, with 17 bases lying between them. Using reference TRBV30 and TRBJ2-7 for the parts outside the CDR3, the full variable domain is SQTIHQWPATLVQPVGSPLSLECTVEGTSNPNLYWYRQAAGRGLQLLFYSVGIGQISSEVPQNLSASRPQDRQFILSSKKLLLSDSGFYLCACRSPYGDEQYFGPGTRLTVT.

This clone was found once. This sample includes further DNA sequences coding for the same CDR3. The CDR3: CASSQTGNSPLHF. CDR3 nucleotides: TGTGCCAGCAGTCAGACAGGAAATTCACCCCTCCACTTT. J is TRBJ1-6 and V is TRBV6-5, with D possibly TRBD1 on 6 matching bases. Germline V gives CDR1 MNHEY, CDR2 SVGAGI. The CDR3 contains 13 residues. V lost 5 bases to trimming and J lost 7 bases, with 9 bases between them.

The genes are TRBV5-6 and TRBJ2-1; TRBD2 might be the D (5 bases). The CDR3 has 14 residues. CDR1 is SGHDT and CDR2 is YYEEEE in the germline V gene. Trimming took off 0 bases at V and 8 bases at J, with 12 bases between the two ends. The CDR3 sequence is CASSLVALSHEQFF. Written as DNA, the CDR3 is TGTGCCAGCAGCTTGGTAGCGCTTTCACATGAGCAGTTCTTC.

This clone was seen once. The chain joins TRBV7-8 to TRBJ2-7, with D tentatively TRBD2 (7 bases). The V end was cut by 6 bases, the J end by 3 bases, with 18 bases between. The CDR3 runs to 15 residues. CDR1 is SGHVS, CDR2 FQNEAQ, per germline. CDR3 DNA: TGTGCCAGCAGGCCTGGGGAGGGGGTTTTCTACGAGCAGTACTTC. It encodes CASRPGEGVFYEQYF.

The chain joins TRBV2 to TRBJ2-7; 9 positions agree with TRBD2. The CDR3 is 15 amino acids. The J segment lost 4 bases and the V segment lost 1 base, leaving 5 bases of the junction unmatched. Germline-derived CDR1 and CDR2 are SNHLY and FYNNEI. The CDR3 DNA is TGTGCCAGCAGTGAAGGGCGGGGGGGTATATACGAGCAGTACTTC. Protein sequence: CASSEGRGGIYEQYF.

The rearrangement joins TRBV11-2 to TRBJ2-2, with TRBD2 matching 9 bases. Trimming took 5 bases from V and 0 from J; bases not matched to a gene: 4. CDR1 SGHAT and CDR2 FQNNGV come from the germline V gene. This CDR3 has 16 amino acids. The DNA for the CDR3 is TGTGCCAGCAGCCAGCCTAGCGGGGCGAACACCGGGGAGCTGTTTTTT. Translated: CASSQPSGANTGELFF.

The chain has TRBV18 and TRBJ1-3; TRBD1 matches at 9 bases. J gave up 3 bases and V 3 bases, and 9 bases lay outside the gene matches. Per the germline V gene, CDR1 is KGHSH and CDR2 is LQKENI. This CDR3 contains 17 residues. The CDR3 sequence is CASSPPGTGIVGNTIYF. CDR3 bases: TGTGCCAGCTCACCCCCCGGGACAGGGATCGTTGGAAACACCATATATTTT.

The genes are TRBV19 and TRBJ2-5; 10 nucleotides agree with TRBD2. V trimming: 3 bases; J trimming: 2 bases; junction bases outside the gene matches: 3. Germline CDR1 is LNHDA and CDR2 is SQIVND (reference sequence). This CDR3 contains 15 residues. The CDR3 loop reads CASSIEAGGQETQYF. DNA of the CDR3: TGTGCCAGTAGTATTGAAGCGGGGGGGCAAGAGACCCAGTACTTC.

The V gene is TRBV6-4, the J gene TRBJ2-1, with 8 bases aligning to TRBD1. The CDR3 contains 15 residues. V dropped 2 bases and J dropped 8; count of bases not matched to a gene: 8. From germline, CDR1 is MRHNA and CDR2 SNTAGT. CDR3 sequence: CASSDGQGAVDEQFF. The CDR3 nucleotides are TGTGCCAGCAGTGACGGGCAGGGGGCGGTCGATGAGCAGTTCTTC.

The chain employs TRBV5-1 and TRBJ2-6; D ambiguous. V gave up 0 bases and J gave up 0 bases, with 7 bases separating them. Germline CDR1 and CDR2: SGHRS and YFSETQ. The CDR3 sequence is 16 residues long. The CDR3 region has the DNA TGCGCCAGCAGCTTGGGAGGCACCTCTGGGGCCAACGTCCTGACTTTC. It yields the protein CASSLGGTSGANVLTF.

The V call is TRBV29-1, the J call TRBJ2-7, with 12 bases that match TRBD2. J was trimmed by 5 bases and V by 4 bases; bases with no gene match: 12. CDR1 is SQVTM, CDR2 ANQGSEA, per germline. This CDR3 contains 16 residues. The CDR3 DNA is TGCAGCGTTGTGTCTAGCGGGAGGGCCGGTTTCGACGAGCAGTACTTC. Translated: CSVVSSGRAGFDEQYF.